The clone carrying this T cell receptor beta chain has a handful of counts. Its antigen is unknown. The V gene lost 4 bases and the J gene lost 3 bases, with 13 bases spanning the gap. This CDR3 region has 14 residues. Germline CDR1 is SGDLS and CDR2 is YYNGEE. The 5'RACE template-switching step produced TCR cDNA and added a universal primer site and UMIs. Each CDR3 protein is one row after TCRdb ran MiXCR on the 5' RACE reads. Of hundreds of thousands of distinct CDR3 sequences listed, about 8.7% are singletons. This specimen belongs to a study of T cells after yellow fever vaccination. In the study overall: SMART-Seq v4 Ultra Low Input served to prepare low-cell-number fractions.

Findings and limits, study-wide: Repertoires obtained by FACS sorting could include abundant clonotypes that entered as contaminants from the bulk population.

The chain links TRBV9 to TRBJ1-1; D uncertain. The clonotype comes from a man aged 18 to 35 who received the YFV17D yellow fever vaccine. Sequencing was performed on PBMCs, taken on the day of the first yellow fever vaccination. Here the CDR3 DNA reads TGTGCCAGCAGCACCCTTCTAGGGCACACTGAAGCTTTCTTT. Encoded protein: CASSTLLGHTEAFF. The full variable domain, completed using reference TRBV9 and TRBJ1-1, is DSGVTQTPKHLITATGQRVTLRCSPRSGDLSVYWYQQSLDQGLQFLIQYYNGEERAKGNILERFSAQQFPDLHSELNLSSLELGDSALYFCASSTLLGHTEAFFGQGTRLTVV.